A selection of T cell receptor beta chains follows, all from one sample in a study of T cell responses to AZD1222 COVID-19 vaccine. Only in-frame clones appear in the TCRdb table, and some are missing; sequencing was by immunoSEQ multiplex PCR. Of roughly 150,000 clones listed, 89% were seen once; the top ten hold approximately 4.5%. The sequencing here drew on peripheral blood, taken on day 0 of AZD1222 vaccination. The receptors here all came from an adult in good health. Both conserved end residues are part of each CDR3. The D gene is left open where the match is weak. Expanded clones are given a class, and other clones once, few, many or no size at all.

clone_size: -
v_call: TRBV4-1
d_call: -
j_call: TRBJ2-2
cdr3_aa: CASSQGANTGELFF
cdr3_nt: TGCGCCAGCAGCCAAGGAGCGAACACCGGGGAGCTGTTTTTT

clone_size: -
v_call: TRBV7-2
d_call: TRBD1
j_call: TRBJ1-2
cdr3_aa: CASSLPGGQGVLGGYTF
cdr3_nt: TGTGCCAGCAGCTTACCGGGCGGACAGGGCGTGTTAGGTGGCTACACCTTC

clone_size: -
v_call: TRBV11-2
d_call: -
j_call: TRBJ1-3
cdr3_aa: CASSTGNSGNTIYF
cdr3_nt: TGTGCCAGCAGCACCGGGAACTCTGGAAACACCATATATTTT

clone_size: -
v_call: TRBV6-5
d_call: TRBD1
j_call: TRBJ1-5
cdr3_aa: CASSSTGENSNQPQHF
cdr3_nt: TGTGCCAGCAGTTCAACAGGGGAAAATAGCAATCAGCCCCAGCATTTT

clone_size: -
v_call: TRBV13
d_call: -
j_call: TRBJ1-2
cdr3_aa: CATKGMGRYGYTF
cdr3_nt: TGTGCCACCAAGGGAATGGGACGGTATGGCTACACCTTC

clone_size: -
v_call: TRBV7-2
d_call: -
j_call: TRBJ1-2
cdr3_aa: CASSTAGTQAGYGYTF
cdr3_nt: TGTGCCAGCAGCACGGCCGGGACGCAGGCGGGCTATGGCTACACCTTC

clone_size: -
v_call: TRBV15
d_call: TRBD1
j_call: TRBJ2-3
cdr3_aa: CATSRDPTGVSTDTQYF
cdr3_nt: TGTGCCACCAGCAGAGATCCAACAGGGGTCAGCACAGATACGCAGTATTTT

clone_size: -
v_call: TRBV9
d_call: -
j_call: TRBJ2-1
cdr3_aa: CASSVVSGPSGQVQFF
cdr3_nt: TGTGCCAGCAGCGTAGTATCGGGCCCATCGGGGCAAGTGCAGTTCTTC

clone_size: once
v_call: TRBV27
d_call: -
j_call: TRBJ1-1
cdr3_aa: CASSIQVNTEAFF
cdr3_nt: TGTGCCAGCAGTATCCAGGTGAACACTGAAGCTTTCTTT

clone_size: -
v_call: TRBV18
d_call: TRBD1
j_call: TRBJ1-2
cdr3_aa: CASSPDRVGYGYTF
cdr3_nt: TGTGCCAGCTCACCGGACAGGGTGGGCTATGGCTACACCTTC

clone_size: -
v_call: TRBV7-9
d_call: TRBD1
j_call: TRBJ1-2
cdr3_aa: CASSPDRAYYGYTF
cdr3_nt: TGTGCCAGCAGCCCCGACAGGGCCTACTATGGCTACACCTTC

clone_size: -
v_call: TRBV5-1
d_call: TRBD2
j_call: TRBJ2-1
cdr3_aa: CASSLASASGSSYNEQFF
cdr3_nt: TGCGCCAGCAGCTTGGCCTCGGCTAGCGGGAGCTCCTACAATGAGCAGTTCTTC

clone_size: -
v_call: TRBV28
d_call: TRBD2
j_call: TRBJ2-7
cdr3_aa: CASSFGPAGGRRYF
cdr3_nt: TGTGCCAGCAGTTTCGGGCCAGCGGGAGGGCGTAGGTACTTC

clone_size: few
v_call: TRBV5-1
d_call: -
j_call: TRBJ1-4
cdr3_aa: CASSGGRSSEKLFF
cdr3_nt: TGCGCCAGCAGCGGGGGACGAAGTAGTGAAAAACTGTTTTTT

clone_size: -
v_call: TRBV4-1
d_call: -
j_call: TRBJ1-1
cdr3_aa: CASSPHSLNTEAFF
cdr3_nt: TGCGCCAGCAGCCCACACAGCCTGAACACTGAAGCTTTCTTT

clone_size: -
v_call: TRBV19
d_call: TRBD1
j_call: TRBJ1-1
cdr3_aa: CASIDRGTEAFF
cdr3_nt: TGTGCCAGTATAGACAGGGGCACTGAAGCTTTCTTT

clone_size: -
v_call: TRBV25-1
d_call: TRBD1
j_call: TRBJ1-1
cdr3_aa: CATNQGAATEAFF
cdr3_nt: TGTGCCACCAACCAGGGGGCTGCCACTGAAGCTTTCTTT

clone_size: -
v_call: TRBV2
d_call: TRBD1
j_call: TRBJ2-7
cdr3_aa: CASSEGGTTGDEQYF
cdr3_nt: TGTGCCAGCAGTGAAGGGGGAACGACAGGGGACGAGCAGTACTTC

clone_size: -
v_call: TRBV27
d_call: -
j_call: TRBJ2-6
cdr3_aa: CASSETGSGANVLTF
cdr3_nt: TGTGCCAGCAGTGAAACGGGCTCTGGGGCCAACGTCCTGACTTTC

clone_size: -
v_call: TRBV6-2/TRBV6-3
d_call: TRBD1
j_call: TRBJ1-1
cdr3_aa: CASSYQDRGDTEAFF
cdr3_nt: TGTGCCAGCAGTTATCAGGACAGGGGGGACACTGAAGCTTTCTTT

clone_size: -
v_call: TRBV6-5
d_call: -
j_call: TRBJ1-2
cdr3_aa: CAASPTFNYGYTF
cdr3_nt: TGTGCCGCCTCCCCGACATTTAACTATGGCTACACCTTC

clone_size: -
v_call: TRBV2
d_call: TRBD2
j_call: TRBJ2-1
cdr3_aa: CASSREGTSGFNEQFF
cdr3_nt: TGTGCCAGCAGTCGAGAAGGGACTAGCGGTTTCAATGAGCAGTTCTTC

clone_size: -
v_call: TRBV6-1
d_call: -
j_call: TRBJ1-6
cdr3_aa: CASSEKRGSANSPLHF
cdr3_nt: TGTGCCAGCAGTGAAAAGCGTGGCAGCGCTAATTCACCCCTCCACTTT

clone_size: once
v_call: TRBV3-1/TRBV3-2
d_call: -
j_call: TRBJ1-1
cdr3_aa: CASSPDMNTEAFF
cdr3_nt: TGTGCCAGCAGCCCCGATATGAACACTGAAGCTTTCTTT

clone_size: -
v_call: TRBV13
d_call: TRBD1
j_call: TRBJ1-1
cdr3_aa: CASSRNRGGTEAFF
cdr3_nt: TGTGCCAGCAGCCGGAACAGGGGGGGGACTGAAGCTTTCTTT

clone_size: -
v_call: TRBV11-2
d_call: -
j_call: TRBJ2-3
cdr3_aa: CASSQRQGGAAAAIDTQYF
cdr3_nt: TGTGCCAGCAGTCAACGTCAGGGGGGAGCGGCTGCCGCGATAGATACGCAGTATTTT

clone_size: -
v_call: TRBV2
d_call: -
j_call: TRBJ1-3
cdr3_aa: CASRALDSSLSGNTIYF
cdr3_nt: TGTGCCAGCAGGGCTTTGGACAGTTCCCTCTCTGGAAACACCATATATTTT

clone_size: -
v_call: TRBV7-8
d_call: -
j_call: TRBJ1-6
cdr3_aa: CASSFVDSSYNSPLHF
cdr3_nt: TGTGCCAGCAGCTTTGTAGACAGCTCCTATAATTCACCCCTCCACTTT

clone_size: -
v_call: TRBV19
d_call: -
j_call: TRBJ1-4
cdr3_aa: CASSNRDEKLFF
cdr3_nt: TGTGCCAGTAGTAACAGGGATGAAAAACTGTTTTTT

clone_size: -
v_call: TRBV4-1
d_call: -
j_call: TRBJ2-1
cdr3_aa: CASGPLGGSYNEQFF
cdr3_nt: TGCGCCAGCGGCCCCCTTGGGGGTTCCTACAATGAGCAGTTCTTC

clone_size: once
v_call: TRBV5-1
d_call: -
j_call: TRBJ2-3
cdr3_aa: CASSWRGRTDTQYF
cdr3_nt: TGCGCCAGCAGCTGGCGAGGGCGGACAGATACGCAGTATTTT

clone_size: -
v_call: TRBV2
d_call: -
j_call: TRBJ1-2
cdr3_aa: CASSETGTPFNYGYTF
cdr3_nt: TGTGCCAGCAGTGAAACAGGGACCCCCTTTAACTATGGCTACACCTTC

clone_size: -
v_call: TRBV5-1
d_call: -
j_call: TRBJ2-7
cdr3_aa: CASSQGTSDEQYF
cdr3_nt: TGCGCCAGCAGCCAGGGGACCTCAGACGAGCAGTACTTC

clone_size: -
v_call: TRBV12-3/TRBV12-4
d_call: TRBD1
j_call: TRBJ1-4
cdr3_aa: CANRRQGSEKLFF
cdr3_nt: TGTGCCAACCGTAGACAGGGGAGTGAAAAACTGTTTTTT

clone_size: -
v_call: TRBV5-6
d_call: -
j_call: TRBJ1-5
cdr3_aa: CASSLWWKGGNQPQHF
cdr3_nt: TGTGCCAGCAGCTTGTGGTGGAAAGGAGGCAATCAGCCCCAGCATTTT

clone_size: -
v_call: TRBV28
d_call: -
j_call: TRBJ1-1
cdr3_aa: CAIGGGLTEAFF
cdr3_nt: TGTGCCATAGGCGGGGGCCTTACTGAAGCTTTCTTT

clone_size: once
v_call: TRBV5-1
d_call: -
j_call: TRBJ2-7
cdr3_aa: CASRGPGEVEQYF
cdr3_nt: TGCGCCAGCCGCGGGCCCGGCGAAGTCGAGCAGTACTTC

clone_size: -
v_call: TRBV7-6
d_call: TRBD1
j_call: TRBJ2-1
cdr3_aa: CASSLRQGHYSSYNEQFF
cdr3_nt: TGTGCCAGCAGCTTAAGACAGGGGCATTATAGCTCCTACAATGAGCAGTTCTTC

clone_size: -
v_call: TRBV20-1
d_call: -
j_call: TRBJ1-2
cdr3_aa: CSAHLSRGYTF
cdr3_nt: TGCAGTGCTCACCTCTCTAGAGGCTACACCTTC